The entry below describes one TCR beta chain. What it binds is unknown. The table came from immunoSEQ multiplex PCR; TCRdb's copy has only in-frame clones and leaves some out. The table shows under 850,000 clones, with 85% to 95% occurring only once. The record originates from a study of shared clonotypes between healthy human individuals. Study at large: The study used three CD4 naive, three CD4 memory, two CD8 naive and one CD8 memory plate per donor. Study conclusions and caveats: Across a handful of donors, naive CD4 shared around 5.1%, naive CD8 under 4%, memory CD4 less than 2.5%, memory CD8 0.4%. Blood alone was sampled, and tissue repertoires likely differ.

Trimming removed 6 bases from V and 4 bases from J; junction bases left unmatched: 18. Germline values: CDR1 SGHAT, CDR2 FQNNGV. The CDR3 is 17 residues long. Selected positively for CCR7 and CD45RO-negative, naive CD8 cells excluded terminally differentiated effector memory CD45RA+ cells. This sequence originates from a man aged 25-40 years in good health. What was sequenced was naive CD8+ T cells sorted from blood. The V call is TRBV11-2, the J call TRBJ2-7; 7 nucleotides agree with TRBD2. The CDR3 sequence is CASSHSQVRWGGYEQYF. Here the CDR3 DNA reads TGTGCCAGCAGTCATAGTCAGGTCCGTTGGGGGGGTTACGAGCAGTACTTC.